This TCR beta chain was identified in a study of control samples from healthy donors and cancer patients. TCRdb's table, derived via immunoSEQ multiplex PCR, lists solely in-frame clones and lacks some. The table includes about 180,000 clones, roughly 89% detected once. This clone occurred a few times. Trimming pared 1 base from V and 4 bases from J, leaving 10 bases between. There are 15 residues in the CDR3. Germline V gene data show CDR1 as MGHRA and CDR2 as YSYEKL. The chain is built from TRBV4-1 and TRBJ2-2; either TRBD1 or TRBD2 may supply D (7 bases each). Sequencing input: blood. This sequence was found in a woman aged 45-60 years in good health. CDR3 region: CASSQGRGGTGELFF. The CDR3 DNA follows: TGCGCCAGCAGCCAAGGCAGGGGGGGCACCGGGGAGCTGTTTTTT.